These T cell receptor beta chains were read from a single sample in a study of blood T cells in healthy people across ages. Via MiXCR, TCRdb re-called the 5' RACE reads, giving one row per CDR3 protein. The sample includes approximately 1,700,000 distinct CDR3 sequences, about two fifths of them seen just once. Source material: blood. The receptors here all came from a human donor in good health. The CDR3 runs from the conserved cysteine through the conserved F or W. A D gene is named only where the DNA matches it firmly. Expanded clones get a size class; other rows say once, few or many, or leave the size out.

d_gene: .; abundance: .; v_gene: TRBV5-1; j_gene: TRBJ2-1; CDR3nt: TGCGCCAGCAGTTGGGAGTCCTCCTACAATGAGCAGTTCTTC; CDR3aa: CASSWESSYNEQFF
d_gene: TRBD2; abundance: .; v_gene: TRBV20-1; j_gene: TRBJ2-5; CDR3nt: TGCAGCCTAGGCGGGGGGGAAGAGACCCAGTACTTC; CDR3aa: CSLGGGEETQYF
d_gene: .; abundance: .; v_gene: TRBV29-1; j_gene: TRBJ1-4; CDR3nt: TGCAGCGTTGAAGATGAGGGGGGCTGGGATGAAAAACTGTTTTTT; CDR3aa: CSVEDEGGWDEKLFF
d_gene: .; abundance: .; v_gene: TRBV28; j_gene: TRBJ2-5; CDR3nt: TGTGCCAGCAGTTATGGGACTGGCGGGTTAGGACAAGAGACCCAGTACTTC; CDR3aa: CASSYGTGGLGQETQYF
d_gene: .; abundance: .; v_gene: TRBV7-6; j_gene: TRBJ2-1; CDR3nt: TGTGCCAGCAGCTTAGGCGGCCGGCAAATCTACAATGAGCAGTTCTTC; CDR3aa: CASSLGGRQIYNEQFF
d_gene: TRBD1; abundance: .; v_gene: TRBV7-2; j_gene: TRBJ2-5; CDR3nt: TGTGCCAGCAGCCCCAGACAGGGGGAAATGGAGACCCAGTACTTC; CDR3aa: CASSPRQGEMETQYF
d_gene: .; abundance: .; v_gene: TRBV9; j_gene: TRBJ1-2; CDR3nt: TGTGCCAGCAGCGTACAACAGGCTAACTATGGCTACACCTTC; CDR3aa: CASSVQQANYGYTF
d_gene: .; abundance: .; v_gene: TRBV12-3/TRBV12-4; j_gene: TRBJ2-3; CDR3nt: TGTGCCAGCAGTTTTATAAGCACAGATGCGCAGTATTTT; CDR3aa: CASSFISTDAQYF
d_gene: TRBD1; abundance: .; v_gene: TRBV29-1; j_gene: TRBJ1-1; CDR3nt: TGCAGCGTTGTTAACCGGGACAGGGGGCGCACTGAAGCTTTCTTT; CDR3aa: CSVVNRDRGRTEAFF
d_gene: .; abundance: few; v_gene: TRBV27; j_gene: TRBJ2-7; CDR3nt: TGTGCCAGCAGCGGGCGCGGGGACGAGCAGTACTTC; CDR3aa: CASSGRGDEQYF
d_gene: TRBD1; abundance: .; v_gene: TRBV7-3; j_gene: TRBJ2-7; CDR3nt: TGTGCCAGCTCCGGACAGGGTGATCCCTACGAGCAGTACTTC; CDR3aa: CASSGQGDPYEQYF
d_gene: .; abundance: .; v_gene: TRBV6-2/TRBV6-3; j_gene: TRBJ2-2; CDR3nt: TGTGCCAGCAGTTACATCGCCGGGGAGCTGTTTTTT; CDR3aa: CASSYIAGELFF
d_gene: .; abundance: .; v_gene: TRBV20-1; j_gene: TRBJ1-2; CDR3nt: TGCAGTGCTAGGGAAGCAAACAGGGCCTTTGGCTATGGCTACACCTTC; CDR3aa: CSAREANRAFGYGYTF
d_gene: .; abundance: .; v_gene: TRBV9; j_gene: TRBJ2-1; CDR3nt: TGTGCCAGCAGCGTAGTGGCGGCCGGTTACAATGAGCAGTTCTTC; CDR3aa: CASSVVAAGYNEQFF
d_gene: TRBD2; abundance: few; v_gene: TRBV18; j_gene: TRBJ2-1; CDR3nt: TGTGCCAGCTCGGAGGGACTAGCTGGGCACAATGAGCAGTTCTTC; CDR3aa: CASSEGLAGHNEQFF
d_gene: TRBD1; abundance: few; v_gene: TRBV24-1; j_gene: TRBJ2-3; CDR3nt: TGTGCCACCAGTGATCCGGGACAGATCACAGATACGCAGTATTTT; CDR3aa: CATSDPGQITDTQYF
d_gene: .; abundance: .; v_gene: TRBV29-1; j_gene: TRBJ2-1; CDR3nt: TGCAGCGCCGGCGTCGAATATGAGCAGTTCTTC; CDR3aa: CSAGVEYEQFF
d_gene: TRBD2; abundance: .; v_gene: TRBV3-1; j_gene: TRBJ2-5; CDR3nt: TGTGCCAGCAGCCAAGTGACTAGCGGGGGGAAGGAGACCCAGTACTTC; CDR3aa: CASSQVTSGGKETQYF
d_gene: .; abundance: .; v_gene: TRBV10-3; j_gene: TRBJ1-2; CDR3nt: TGTGCCATCAATCCATTGCCGGGGCAGGGTGACGGCTACACCTTC; CDR3aa: CAINPLPGQGDGYTF
d_gene: TRBD1; abundance: .; v_gene: TRBV29-1; j_gene: TRBJ2-2; CDR3nt: TGCAGCGTCGGACAGGCGGGTAACACCGGGGAGCTGTTTTTT; CDR3aa: CSVGQAGNTGELFF
d_gene: .; abundance: .; v_gene: TRBV12-3/TRBV12-4; j_gene: TRBJ1-2; CDR3nt: TGTGCCAGCAGCCGACAGGAAGAGGGTGGCTACACCTTC; CDR3aa: CASSRQEEGGYTF
d_gene: TRBD1; abundance: .; v_gene: TRBV7-9; j_gene: TRBJ2-7; CDR3nt: TGTGCCAGCAGCTTTGGGACAGGGGGGTCGACCGAGCAGTACTTC; CDR3aa: CASSFGTGGSTEQYF
d_gene: .; abundance: few; v_gene: TRBV9; j_gene: TRBJ2-4; CDR3nt: TGTGCCAGCAGCGTATCAGGGATATCCAAAAACATTCAGTACTTC; CDR3aa: CASSVSGISKNIQYF
d_gene: .; abundance: .; v_gene: TRBV7-3; j_gene: TRBJ2-3; CDR3nt: TGTGCCAGCAGCCGATCCCTCACAGATACGCAGTATTTT; CDR3aa: CASSRSLTDTQYF
d_gene: .; abundance: .; v_gene: TRBV5-6; j_gene: TRBJ1-2; CDR3nt: TGTGCCAGCAGCTTGTATTTTGGGGGCTGCACCTTC; CDR3aa: CASSLYFGGCTF
d_gene: .; abundance: few; v_gene: TRBV2; j_gene: TRBJ1-1; CDR3nt: TGTGCCAGCAGCCTAATTAGGGGCTACACTGAAGCTTTCTTT; CDR3aa: CASSLIRGYTEAFF
d_gene: .; abundance: .; v_gene: TRBV19; j_gene: TRBJ2-7; CDR3nt: TGTGCCAGTACAGAGAGTAGAGGCTACGAGCAGTACTTC; CDR3aa: CASTESRGYEQYF
d_gene: .; abundance: .; v_gene: TRBV28; j_gene: TRBJ2-7; CDR3nt: TGTGCCAGCAGTTTATCTACAGACGAGCAGTACTTC; CDR3aa: CASSLSTDEQYF
d_gene: .; abundance: .; v_gene: TRBV4-3; j_gene: TRBJ1-2; CDR3nt: TGCGCCAGCAGCCCGGCCGGGGGGGGCGCCCGTGGCTACACCTTC; CDR3aa: CASSPAGGGARGYTF
d_gene: .; abundance: .; v_gene: TRBV29-1; j_gene: TRBJ1-2; CDR3nt: TGCAGCGTTGTTCAGGAGGAAGGTGGCTATGGCTACACCTTC; CDR3aa: CSVVQEEGGYGYTF
d_gene: .; abundance: .; v_gene: TRBV24-1; j_gene: TRBJ2-3; CDR3nt: TGCGCCACCAGTGACACAAGGAGCTTCCTCAGCACAGATACGCAGTATTTT; CDR3aa: CATSDTRSFLSTDTQYF
d_gene: .; abundance: .; v_gene: TRBV9; j_gene: TRBJ2-7; CDR3nt: TGTGCCAGCAGCGCAAGGACAGTGGGTTCCGAGCAGTACTTC; CDR3aa: CASSARTVGSEQYF
d_gene: TRBD1; abundance: .; v_gene: TRBV10-3; j_gene: TRBJ2-1; CDR3nt: TGTGCCATCAGTGAAGGGGGACAGTACACCAATGAGCAGTTCTTC; CDR3aa: CAISEGGQYTNEQFF
d_gene: .; abundance: .; v_gene: TRBV12-3/TRBV12-4; j_gene: TRBJ2-3; CDR3nt: TGTGCCAGCAGTCCCCCCGGGACGGCCAGCACAGATACGGAGTATTTT; CDR3aa: CASSPPGTASTDTEYF
d_gene: .; abundance: once; v_gene: TRBV7-2; j_gene: TRBJ1-4; CDR3nt: TGTGCCAGCAGCCCACAGGGAAAGGATGAAAAACTGTTTTTT; CDR3aa: CASSPQGKDEKLFF
d_gene: .; abundance: .; v_gene: TRBV12-3/TRBV12-4; j_gene: TRBJ2-2; CDR3nt: TGTGCCAGCCTCAGTTTACAGTTCGAGACTAGAGGCACCGGGGAGCTGTTTTTT; CDR3aa: CASLSLQFETRGTGELFF
d_gene: TRBD2; abundance: .; v_gene: TRBV10-3; j_gene: TRBJ2-4; CDR3nt: TGTGCCATCAGTCCTAGCGGGGGGCTCAATGAGCAGTACTTC; CDR3aa: CAISPSGGLNEQYF
d_gene: .; abundance: few; v_gene: TRBV7-2; j_gene: TRBJ2-3; CDR3nt: TGTGCCAGCAGCTTCTCGGGTCGGGGCACAGATACGCAGTATTTT; CDR3aa: CASSFSGRGTDTQYF
d_gene: TRBD1; abundance: .; v_gene: TRBV4-3; j_gene: TRBJ1-1; CDR3nt: TGCGCCAGCAGCCTTGGACAGGGGGCATGGAACACTGAAGCTTTCTTT; CDR3aa: CASSLGQGAWNTEAFF
d_gene: .; abundance: .; v_gene: TRBV9; j_gene: TRBJ2-3; CDR3nt: TGTGCCAGCAGCAGAGGCGACTACAGTCCAGATACGCGGTATTTT; CDR3aa: CASSRGDYSPDTRYF
d_gene: .; abundance: .; v_gene: TRBV5-1; j_gene: TRBJ2-3; CDR3nt: TGCGCCAGCAGTATGGGGGCCACATCCCCAGATACGCAGTATTTT; CDR3aa: CASSMGATSPDTQYF
d_gene: .; abundance: few; v_gene: TRBV20-1; j_gene: TRBJ1-2; CDR3nt: TGCAGTGCTAGAGATATGGCAAGGATGGGGGGTCGATTTTATGGCTACACCTTC; CDR3aa: CSARDMARMGGRFYGYTF